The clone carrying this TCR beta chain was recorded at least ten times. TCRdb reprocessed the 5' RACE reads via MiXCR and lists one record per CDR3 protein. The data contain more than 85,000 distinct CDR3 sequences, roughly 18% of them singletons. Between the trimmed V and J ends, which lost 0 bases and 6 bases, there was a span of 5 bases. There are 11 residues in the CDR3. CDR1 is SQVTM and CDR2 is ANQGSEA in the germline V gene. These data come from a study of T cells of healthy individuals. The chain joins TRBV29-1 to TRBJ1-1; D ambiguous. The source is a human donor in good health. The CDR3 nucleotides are TGCAGCGTTGAAGAAGCTTCTGAAGCTTTCTTT. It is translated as CSVEEASEAFF.